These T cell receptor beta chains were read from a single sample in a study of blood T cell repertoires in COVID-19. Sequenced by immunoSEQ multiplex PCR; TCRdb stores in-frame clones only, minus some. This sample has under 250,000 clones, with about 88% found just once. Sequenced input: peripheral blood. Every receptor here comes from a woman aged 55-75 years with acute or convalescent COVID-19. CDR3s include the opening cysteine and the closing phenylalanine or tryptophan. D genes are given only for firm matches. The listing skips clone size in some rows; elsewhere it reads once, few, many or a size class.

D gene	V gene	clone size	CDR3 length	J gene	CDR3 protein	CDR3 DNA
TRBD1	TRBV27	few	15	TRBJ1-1	CASSRDRGPYTEAFF	TGTGCCAGCAGTCGTGACAGGGGTCCTTACACTGAAGCTTTCTTT
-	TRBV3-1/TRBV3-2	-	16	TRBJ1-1	CASSPGTTSLNTEAFF	TGTGCCAGCAGCCCGGGAACGACATCCCTGAACACTGAAGCTTTCTTT
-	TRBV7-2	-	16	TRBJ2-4	CASSPGGRGAPYIQYF	TGTGCCAGCAGCCCAGGGGGGCGGGGAGCTCCTTACATTCAGTACTTC
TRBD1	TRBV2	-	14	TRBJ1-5	CASSTDRGQQPQHF	TGTGCCAGCAGTACGGACAGGGGGCAACAGCCCCAGCATTTT
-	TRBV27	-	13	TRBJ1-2	CASSGGGGYGYTF	TGTGCCAGCAGTGGGGGGGGCGGCTATGGCTACACCTTC
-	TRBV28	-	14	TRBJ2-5	CASTARGGRETQYF	TGTGCCAGCACCGCAAGGGGGGGCCGAGAGACCCAGTACTTC
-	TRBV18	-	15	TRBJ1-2	CASSPPGRTNYGYTF	TGTGCCAGCTCACCCCCGGGGAGGACTAACTATGGCTACACCTTC
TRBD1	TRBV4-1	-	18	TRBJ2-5	CASSRPKTGTVNQETQYF	TGCGCCAGCAGCCGACCGAAGACCGGGACAGTCAATCAAGAGACCCAGTACTTC
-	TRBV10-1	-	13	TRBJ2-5	CASSEIGEETQYF	TGCGCCAGCAGTGAAATCGGGGAAGAGACCCAGTACTTC
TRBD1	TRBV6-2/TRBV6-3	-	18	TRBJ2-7	CASSYSGQPLGFSYEQYF	TGTGCCAGCAGTTACTCGGGACAGCCCCTGGGCTTCTCCTACGAGCAGTACTTC